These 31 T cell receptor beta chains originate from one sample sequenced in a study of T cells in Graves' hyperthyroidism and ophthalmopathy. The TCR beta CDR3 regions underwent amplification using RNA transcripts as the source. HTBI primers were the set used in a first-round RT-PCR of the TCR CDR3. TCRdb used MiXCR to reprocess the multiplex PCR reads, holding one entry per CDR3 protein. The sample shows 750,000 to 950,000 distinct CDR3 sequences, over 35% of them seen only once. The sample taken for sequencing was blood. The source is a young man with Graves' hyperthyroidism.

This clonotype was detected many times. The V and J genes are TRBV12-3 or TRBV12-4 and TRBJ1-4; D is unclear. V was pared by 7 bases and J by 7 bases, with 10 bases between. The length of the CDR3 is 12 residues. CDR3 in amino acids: CASKMHTEKLFF. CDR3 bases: TGTGCCAGCAAGATGCACACTGAAAAACTGTTTTTT.

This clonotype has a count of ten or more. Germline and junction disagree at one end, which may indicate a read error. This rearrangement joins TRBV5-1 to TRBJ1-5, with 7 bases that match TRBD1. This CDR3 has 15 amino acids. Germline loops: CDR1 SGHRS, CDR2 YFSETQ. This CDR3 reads CASSLGTVSNQPQHF. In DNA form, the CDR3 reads TGTGCCAGCAGCTTGGGGACAGTAAGCAATCAGCCCCAGCATTTT.

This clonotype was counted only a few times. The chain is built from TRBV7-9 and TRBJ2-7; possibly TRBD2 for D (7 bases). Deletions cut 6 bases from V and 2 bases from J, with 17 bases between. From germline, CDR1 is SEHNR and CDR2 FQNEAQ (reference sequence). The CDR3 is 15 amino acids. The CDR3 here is CASSRRGPLPYEQYF. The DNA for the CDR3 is TGTGCCAGCAGTAGGCGGGGGCCCCTCCCCTACGAGCAGTACTTC.

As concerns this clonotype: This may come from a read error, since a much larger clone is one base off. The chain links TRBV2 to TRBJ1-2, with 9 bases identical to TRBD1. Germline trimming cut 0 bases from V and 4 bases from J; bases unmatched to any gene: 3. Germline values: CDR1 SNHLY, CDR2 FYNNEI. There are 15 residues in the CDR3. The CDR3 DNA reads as TGTGCCAGCAGTGAAGCGACGACAGGGGGCTATGGCTACACCTTC. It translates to CASSEATTGGYGYTF. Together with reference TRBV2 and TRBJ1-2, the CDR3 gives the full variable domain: EPEVTQTPSHQVTQMGQEVILRCVPISNHLYFYWYRQILGQKVEFLVSFYNNEISEKSEIFDDQFSVERPDGSNFTLKIRSTKLEDSAMYFCASSEATTGGYGYTFGSGTRLTVV.

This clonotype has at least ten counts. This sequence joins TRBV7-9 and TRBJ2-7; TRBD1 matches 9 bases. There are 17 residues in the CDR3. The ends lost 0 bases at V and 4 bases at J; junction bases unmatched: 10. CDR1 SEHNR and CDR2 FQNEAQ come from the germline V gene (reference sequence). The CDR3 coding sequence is TGTGCCAGCAGCTTAGCGATTTCCGGGACAGGGAGTTACGAGCAGTACTTC. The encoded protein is CASSLAISGTGSYEQYF. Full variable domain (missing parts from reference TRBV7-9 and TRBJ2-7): DTGVSQNPRHKITKRGQNVTFRCDPISEHNRLYWYRQTLGQGPEFLTYFQNEAQLEKSRLLSDRFSAERPKGSFSTLEIQRTEQGDSAMYLCASSLAISGTGSYEQYFGPGTRLTVT.

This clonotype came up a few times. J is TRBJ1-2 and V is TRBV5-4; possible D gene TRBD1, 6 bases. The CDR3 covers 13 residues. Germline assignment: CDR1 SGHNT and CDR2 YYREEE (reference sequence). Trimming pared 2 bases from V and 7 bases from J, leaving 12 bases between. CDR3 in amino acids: CASSFPQGGGYTF. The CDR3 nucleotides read TGTGCCAGCAGCTTTCCACAGGGAGGTGGCTACACCTTC.

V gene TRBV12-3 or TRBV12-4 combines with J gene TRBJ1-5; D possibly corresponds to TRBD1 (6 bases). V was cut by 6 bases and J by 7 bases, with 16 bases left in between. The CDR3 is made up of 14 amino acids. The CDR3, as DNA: TGTGCCAGCAGCGACGGGGGCCCGCGACAGCCCCAGCATTTT. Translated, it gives CASSDGGPRQPQHF.

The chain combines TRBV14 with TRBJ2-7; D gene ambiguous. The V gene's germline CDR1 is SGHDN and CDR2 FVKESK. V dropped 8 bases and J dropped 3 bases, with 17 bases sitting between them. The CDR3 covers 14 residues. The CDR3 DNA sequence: TGTGCCAGCTCACCACCGGGTTCCATCTACGAGCAGTACTTC. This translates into CASSPPGSIYEQYF.

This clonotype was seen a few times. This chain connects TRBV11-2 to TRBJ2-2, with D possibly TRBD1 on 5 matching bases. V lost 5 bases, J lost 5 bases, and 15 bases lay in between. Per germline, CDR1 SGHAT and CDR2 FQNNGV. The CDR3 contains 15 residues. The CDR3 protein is CASSLEWGRTGELFF. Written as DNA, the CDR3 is TGTGCCAGCAGCCTCGAATGGGGCCGGACCGGGGAGCTGTTTTTT.

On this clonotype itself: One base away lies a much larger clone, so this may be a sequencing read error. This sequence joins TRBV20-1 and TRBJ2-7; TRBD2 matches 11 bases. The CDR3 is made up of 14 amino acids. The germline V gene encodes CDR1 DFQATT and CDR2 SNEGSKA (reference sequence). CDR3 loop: CSARGSGRAYEPYF. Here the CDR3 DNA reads TGCAGTGCTAGGGGTAGCGGGAGGGCCTACGAGCCGTACTTC.

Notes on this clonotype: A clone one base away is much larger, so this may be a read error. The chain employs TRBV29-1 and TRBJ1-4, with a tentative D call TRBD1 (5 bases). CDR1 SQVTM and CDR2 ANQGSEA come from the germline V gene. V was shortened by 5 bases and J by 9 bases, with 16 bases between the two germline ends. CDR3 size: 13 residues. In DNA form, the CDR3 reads TGCAGCGTTAACAGGTCCGGGCGGAAAAAACTGTTTTTT. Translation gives CSVNRSGRKKLFF.

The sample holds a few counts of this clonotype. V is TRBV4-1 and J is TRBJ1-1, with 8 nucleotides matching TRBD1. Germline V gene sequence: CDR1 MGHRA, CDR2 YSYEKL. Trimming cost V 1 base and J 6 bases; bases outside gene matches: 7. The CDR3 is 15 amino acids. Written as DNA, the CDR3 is TGCGCCAGCAGCCAAGGGGGACAGGCCGGAGCTGAAGCTTTCTTT. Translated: CASSQGGQAGAEAFF.

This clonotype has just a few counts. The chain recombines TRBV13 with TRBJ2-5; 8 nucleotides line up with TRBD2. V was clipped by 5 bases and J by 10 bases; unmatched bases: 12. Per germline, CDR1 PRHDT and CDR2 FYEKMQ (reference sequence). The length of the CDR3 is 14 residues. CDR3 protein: CASSPGLAHGNQYF. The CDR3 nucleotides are TGTGCCAGCAGCCCTGGACTAGCCCATGGAAACCAGTACTTC.

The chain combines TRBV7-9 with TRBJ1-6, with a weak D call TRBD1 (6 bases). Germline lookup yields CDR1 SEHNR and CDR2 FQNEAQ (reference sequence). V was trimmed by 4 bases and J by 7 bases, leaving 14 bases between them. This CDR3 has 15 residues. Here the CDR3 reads CASSSFVTGNSPLHF. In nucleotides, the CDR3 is TGTGCCAGCAGCTCGTTCGTGACAGGCAATTCACCCCTCCACTTT.

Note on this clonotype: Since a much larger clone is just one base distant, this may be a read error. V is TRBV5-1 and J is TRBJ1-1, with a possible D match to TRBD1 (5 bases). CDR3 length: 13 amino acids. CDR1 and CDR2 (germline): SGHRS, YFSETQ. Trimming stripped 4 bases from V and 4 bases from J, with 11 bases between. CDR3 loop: CASSGAGTTEAFF. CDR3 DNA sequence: TGCGCCAGCAGCGGGGCAGGGACCACTGAAGCTTTCTTT.

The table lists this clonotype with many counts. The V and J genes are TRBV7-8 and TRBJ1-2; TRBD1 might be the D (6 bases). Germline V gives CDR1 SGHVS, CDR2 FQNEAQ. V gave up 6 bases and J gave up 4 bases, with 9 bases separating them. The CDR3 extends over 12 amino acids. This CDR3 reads CASSMDSYGYTF. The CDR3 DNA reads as TGTGCCAGCAGTATGGACAGCTATGGCTACACCTTC.

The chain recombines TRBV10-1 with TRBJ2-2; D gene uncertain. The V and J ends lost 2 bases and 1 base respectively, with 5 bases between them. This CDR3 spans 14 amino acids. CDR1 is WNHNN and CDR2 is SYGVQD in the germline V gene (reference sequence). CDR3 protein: CASSEGKNTGELFF. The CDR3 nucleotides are TGCGCCAGCAGTGAGGGGAAGAACACCGGGGAGCTGTTTTTT.

CDR3 DNA: TGTGCCAGCAGCTTTGCTACAGGCGAGCAGTACTTC. This codes for CASSFATGEQYF. V usage is TRBV7-8 and J usage is TRBJ2-7; perhaps TRBD1 as D (5 bases). The CDR3 is 12 residues long. Trimming shortened V by 3 bases and J by 6 bases, and 9 bases separated the two germline ends. CDR1 and CDR2 (germline): SGHVS, FQNEAQ.

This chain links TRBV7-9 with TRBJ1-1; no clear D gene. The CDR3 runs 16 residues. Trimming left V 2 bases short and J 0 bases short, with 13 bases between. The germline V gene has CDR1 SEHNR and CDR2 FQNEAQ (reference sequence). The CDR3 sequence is CASSLLLGALNTEAFF. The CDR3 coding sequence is TGTGCCAGCAGCTTATTATTGGGCGCGTTGAACACTGAAGCTTTCTTT.

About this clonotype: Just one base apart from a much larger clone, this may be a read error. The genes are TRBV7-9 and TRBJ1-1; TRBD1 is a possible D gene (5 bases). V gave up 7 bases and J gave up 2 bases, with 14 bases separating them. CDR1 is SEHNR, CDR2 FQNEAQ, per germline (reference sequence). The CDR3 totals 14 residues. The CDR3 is CASNQGIPNTEAFF. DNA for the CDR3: TGTGCCAGCAACCAGGGAATACCAAACACTGAAGCTTTCTTT.

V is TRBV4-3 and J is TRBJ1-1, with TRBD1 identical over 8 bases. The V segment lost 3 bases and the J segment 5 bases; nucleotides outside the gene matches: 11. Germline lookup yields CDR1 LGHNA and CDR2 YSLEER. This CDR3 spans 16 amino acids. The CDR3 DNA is TGCGCCAGCAGCCACGCTTTTTCAGGGGGCTCAACTGAAGCTTTCTTT. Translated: CASSHAFSGGSTEAFF.

The CDR3 reads CASSVTGVNTGEKLFF. CDR3 in DNA: TGTGCCAGCAGCGTGACAGGGGTCAACACCGGGGAAAAACTGTTTTTT. The chain links TRBV9 to TRBJ1-4; 8 bases map to TRBD1. V lost 2 bases, J lost 8 bases, and 11 bases stayed unmatched. The germline V gene encodes CDR1 SGDLS and CDR2 YYNGEE. CDR3 size: 16 residues.

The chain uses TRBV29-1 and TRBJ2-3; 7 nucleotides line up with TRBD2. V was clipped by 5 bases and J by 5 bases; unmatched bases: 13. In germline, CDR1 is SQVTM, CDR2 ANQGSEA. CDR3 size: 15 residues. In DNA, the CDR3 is TGCAGCGTTAGCGGGGAACAGAGTCTTGGAGATACGCAGTATTTT. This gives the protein CSVSGEQSLGDTQYF.

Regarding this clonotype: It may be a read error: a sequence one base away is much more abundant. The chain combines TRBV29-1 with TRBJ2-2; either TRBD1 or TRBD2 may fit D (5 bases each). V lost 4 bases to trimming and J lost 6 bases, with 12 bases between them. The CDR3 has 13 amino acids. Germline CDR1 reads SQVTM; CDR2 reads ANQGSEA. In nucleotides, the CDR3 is TGCAGCGTTGCCCTCGGGGCGGCCGGGGAGCTGTTTTTT. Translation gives CSVALGAAGELFF.

CDR3 bases: TGTGCCATCAGGACGACAGCATCTGAAAAACTGTTTTTT. Translating gives CAIRTTASEKLFF. The chain employs TRBV10-3 and TRBJ1-4, with D maybe TRBD1 (5 bases). The CDR3 consists of 13 residues. Germline V CDR1 and CDR2: ENHRY, SYGVKD. The germline V and J ends were trimmed by 6 bases and 7 bases, with 12 bases remaining between them.

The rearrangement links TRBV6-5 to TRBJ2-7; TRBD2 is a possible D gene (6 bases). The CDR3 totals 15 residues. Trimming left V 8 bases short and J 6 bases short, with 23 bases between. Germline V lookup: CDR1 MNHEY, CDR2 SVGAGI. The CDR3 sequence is CASGLGWEEICEQYF. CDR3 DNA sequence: TGTGCCAGCGGCCTGGGCTGGGAGGAAATATGCGAGCAGTACTTC.

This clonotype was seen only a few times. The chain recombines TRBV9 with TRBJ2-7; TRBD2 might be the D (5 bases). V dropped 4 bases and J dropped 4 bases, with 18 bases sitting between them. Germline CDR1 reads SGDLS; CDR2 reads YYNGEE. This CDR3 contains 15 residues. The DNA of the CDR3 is TGTGCCAGCAGCCGAGACGGAGGCCAATTTTACGAGCAGTACTTC. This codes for CASSRDGGQFYEQYF.

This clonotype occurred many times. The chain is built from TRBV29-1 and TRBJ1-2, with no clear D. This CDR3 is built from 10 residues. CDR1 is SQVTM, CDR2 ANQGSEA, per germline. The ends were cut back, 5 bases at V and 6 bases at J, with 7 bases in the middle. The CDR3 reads CSVPADGYTF. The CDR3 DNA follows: TGCAGCGTTCCAGCCGATGGCTACACCTTC. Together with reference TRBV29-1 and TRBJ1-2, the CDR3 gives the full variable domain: SAVISQKPSRDICQRGTSLTIQCQVDSQVTMMFWYRQQPGQSLTLIATANQGSEATYESGFVIDKFPISRPNLTFSTLTVSNMSPEDSSIYLCSVPADGYTFGSGTRLTVV.

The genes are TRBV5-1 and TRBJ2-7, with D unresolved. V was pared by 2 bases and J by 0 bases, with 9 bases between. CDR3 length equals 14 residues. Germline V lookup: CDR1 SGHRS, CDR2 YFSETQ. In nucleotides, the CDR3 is TGCGCCAGCAGCTTTGACCCTTTCTCCTACGAGCAGTACTTC. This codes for CASSFDPFSYEQYF. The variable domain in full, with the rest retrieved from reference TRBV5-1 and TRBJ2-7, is KAGVTQTPRYLIKTRGQQVTLSCSPISGHRSVSWYQQTPGQGLQFLFEYFSETQRNKGNFPGRFSGRQFSNSRSEMNVSTLELGDSALYLCASSFDPFSYEQYFGPGTRLTVT.

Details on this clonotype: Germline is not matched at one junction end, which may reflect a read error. CDR3 sequence reads: CASSLGPGGVNEQFF. The CDR3 DNA sequence: TGTGCTAGCAGCTTAGGGCCCGGCGGGGTCAATGAGCAGTTCTTC. The gene calls are TRBV7-7 and TRBJ2-1; a possible D gene is TRBD2 (6 bases). The CDR3 sequence is 15 residues long. CDR1 SSHAT and CDR2 FNYEAQ come from the germline V gene (reference sequence).

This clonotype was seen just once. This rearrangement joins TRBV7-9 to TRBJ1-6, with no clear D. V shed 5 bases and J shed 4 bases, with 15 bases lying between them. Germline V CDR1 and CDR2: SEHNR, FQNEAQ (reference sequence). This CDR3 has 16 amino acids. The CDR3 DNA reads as TGTGCCAGCAGCCAGACAATCCAAACGTATAATTCACCCCTCCACTTT. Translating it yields CASSQTIQTYNSPLHF.